This T cell receptor (beta chain) emerged from a study of shared clonotypes between healthy human individuals. Positively selected for CCR7, the CD45RO-negative cells used as naive CD8 cells excluded terminally differentiated effector memory CD45RA+ cells. Clones were read by immunoSEQ multiplex PCR, and TCRdb kept only the in-frame ones, dropping some. Of millions of clones detected, 90% to 95% appear once; the ten largest clones hold 1.5% to 2%. The clonotype originates from a man aged 18 to 30 in good health. Some clones in this sample may be carry-over from other donors' samples. Sequencing was carried out using naive CD8+ T cells from PBMCs.

In nucleotides, the CDR3 is TGTGCCAGCAGCCAAAACAGGGGGGACGAGCAGTACTTC. This codes for CASSQNRGDEQYF. The chain combines TRBV4-2 with TRBJ2-7, with TRBD1 matching 8 bases. After removal of 2 bases from V and 5 bases from J, the junction contained 2 bases not matched to a gene. This CDR3 contains 13 residues. Germline-derived CDR1 and CDR2 are LGHNA and YNFKEQ.